One sample yielded the 23 T cell receptor beta chains listed below, sequenced in a study of T cell changes during pregnancy in multiple sclerosis. TCRdb keeps only in-frame clones here, not all; method: immunoSEQ multiplex PCR. Of about 100,000 clones listed, approximately 91% are singletons. The sample in question was peripheral blood, obtained in the second trimester of pregnancy. The source of these receptors is a female donor with multiple sclerosis, enrolled in a pregnancy study.

This chain uses TRBV28 with TRBJ1-4; D unresolved. V lost 5 bases and J lost 4, with 11 bases in between. Looked up from germline, CDR1 is MDHEN and CDR2 is SYDVKM. This CDR3 contains 14 residues. In nucleotides, the CDR3 is TGTGCCAGCAGTACCCCGACACTTAATGAAAAACTGTTTTTT. It translates to CASSTPTLNEKLFF.

The V gene is TRBV12-1, the J gene TRBJ2-7; TRBD1 is the table's D call and was not checked against the DNA. TRBV12-1 is annotated as a pseudogene. The CDR3 is 16 amino acids. CDR3 in amino acids: CASSFVCRGCLGEQYF. The DNA of the CDR3 is TGTGCCAGCAGCTTTGTTTGCAGGGGATGCCTGGGGGAGCAGTACTTC.

The V call is TRBV28, the J call TRBJ2-7, with D unresolved. Per the germline V gene, CDR1 is MDHEN and CDR2 is SYDVKM. This CDR3 has 14 residues. V shed 6 bases and J shed 0 bases, with 12 bases lying between them. The CDR3 bases are TGTGCCAGCAGCCCCTTCGTCGGCTCCTACGAGCAGTACTTC. This gives the protein CASSPFVGSYEQYF.

The gene calls are TRBV6-5 and TRBJ2-1; no clear D gene. From germline, CDR1 is MNHEY and CDR2 SVGAGI. V was shortened by 5 bases and J by 7 bases, with 6 bases between the two germline ends. This CDR3 is 11 amino acids long. This CDR3 is CASSNKNEQFF. The CDR3 DNA sequence: TGTGCCAGCAGTAACAAGAATGAGCAGTTCTTC.

The V call is TRBV5-1, the J call TRBJ2-3; a possible D gene is TRBD2 (6 bases). In germline, CDR1 is SGHRS, CDR2 YFSETQ. The length of the CDR3 is 15 residues. Trimming shortened V by 0 bases and J by 3 bases, and 11 bases separated the two germline ends. The CDR3 sequence is CASSLAILATDTQYF. Here the CDR3 DNA reads TGCGCCAGCAGCTTGGCTATCCTAGCGACAGATACGCAGTATTTT.

This clone was detected only a few times. V gene TRBV27 combines with J gene TRBJ1-1, with no clear D. Trimming left V 0 bases short and J 2 bases short, with 7 bases between. Germline values: CDR1 MNHEY, CDR2 SMNVEV (reference sequence). The CDR3 is 14 amino acids. The CDR3 DNA reads as TGTGCCAGCAGTTTATCAAACCTAAACACTGAAGCTTTCTTT. Translated, it gives CASSLSNLNTEAFF.

V usage is TRBV28 and J usage is TRBJ1-2; TRBD1 is a possible D gene (5 bases). The length of the CDR3 is 16 residues. Germline V gives CDR1 MDHEN, CDR2 SYDVKM. V shed 2 bases and J shed 0 bases, with 13 bases lying between them. The CDR3 protein is CASSLLGALANYGYTF. The CDR3 coding sequence is TGTGCCAGCAGTTTACTAGGGGCGCTAGCTAACTATGGCTACACCTTC.

The rearrangement joins TRBV2 to TRBJ1-3; the match to TRBD1 covers 9 bases. The CDR3 runs to 15 residues. V was pared by 6 bases and J by 0 bases, with 3 bases of the junction left unmatched. Germline assignment: CDR1 SNHLY and CDR2 FYNNEI. The CDR3 DNA sequence: TGTGCCAGCAGCAGACAGGGGGTCTCTGGAAACACCATATATTTT. Residues: CASSRQGVSGNTIYF.

The J gene is TRBJ2-1, the V gene TRBV19; 8 nucleotides line up with TRBD2. The length of the CDR3 is 15 residues. Germline CDR1 reads LNHDA; CDR2 reads SQIVND (reference sequence). Trimming removed 5 bases from V and 0 bases from J; junction bases left unmatched: 3. The CDR3 sequence is CASSAGGFSYNEQFF. CDR3 nucleotides: TGTGCCAGTAGTGCGGGGGGTTTCTCCTACAATGAGCAGTTCTTC.

The chain links TRBV9 to TRBJ2-1; the D gene is possibly TRBD2 (6 bases). This CDR3 region has 16 residues. Germline-derived CDR1 and CDR2 are SGDLS and YYNGEE. V dropped 0 bases and J dropped 5 bases, with 15 bases sitting between them. The CDR3 bases are TGTGCCAGCAGCGTAGATATTGGCGGGGTTAACAATGAGCAGTTCTTC. Encoded protein: CASSVDIGGVNNEQFF. Using reference TRBV9 and TRBJ2-1 for the parts outside the CDR3, the full variable domain is DSGVTQTPKHLITATGQRVTLRCSPRSGDLSVYWYQQSLDQGLQFLIQYYNGEERAKGNILERFSAQQFPDLHSELNLSSLELGDSALYFCASSVDIGGVNNEQFFGPGTRLTVL.

The chain is built from TRBV9 and TRBJ2-7; 8 bases agree with TRBD1. Trimming cost V 3 bases and J 3 bases; bases outside gene matches: 8. The CDR3 spans 15 residues. Per germline, CDR1 SGDLS and CDR2 YYNGEE. This chain's CDR3 is CASSGSTGAVYEQYF. In DNA form, the CDR3 reads TGTGCCAGCAGCGGATCGACAGGGGCGGTCTACGAGCAGTACTTC.

The table lists this clone with a count of one. This sequence joins TRBV5-1 and TRBJ1-1; the D gene is possibly TRBD1 (6 bases). The V gene lost 4 bases and the J gene lost 1 base, with 14 bases spanning the gap. From germline, CDR1 is SGHRS and CDR2 YFSETQ. This CDR3 comprises 15 residues. CDR3 region: CASSPQGNRNTEAFF. For the CDR3, the DNA is TGCGCCAGCAGCCCACAGGGTAATAGGAACACTGAAGCTTTCTTT.

The chain combines TRBV5-1 with TRBJ1-4; 8 bases are shared with TRBD1. Per germline, CDR1 SGHRS and CDR2 YFSETQ. The CDR3 is 16 amino acids. J lost 8 bases, V lost 0 bases, and 9 bases had no gene match. The CDR3 sequence is CASSLAGQGGVEKLFF. The CDR3 coding sequence is TGCGCCAGCAGCTTGGCCGGACAGGGTGGGGTCGAAAAACTGTTTTTT.

CDR3 loop: CATRPRTGGYTF. As DNA, the CDR3 is TGTGCCACCCGACCTAGAACTGGCGGCTACACCTTC. The chain has TRBV19 and TRBJ1-2, with D hard to call. Per germline, CDR1 LNHDA and CDR2 SQIVND (reference sequence). V was pared by 10 bases and J by 8 bases, with 17 bases between. The CDR3 has 12 amino acids.

V usage is TRBV5-1 and J usage is TRBJ2-3; possibly TRBD1 for D (6 bases). CDR1 is SGHRS, CDR2 YFSETQ, per germline. The CDR3 has 16 residues. V lost 4 bases, J lost 4 bases, and 19 bases lay in between. In nucleotides, the CDR3 is TGCGCCAGCAGCCTATCAGGGGTTGGTTTAGCAGATACGCAGTATTTT. Protein: CASSLSGVGLADTQYF.

The chain couples TRBV6-1 to TRBJ2-6, with 8 positions matching TRBD2. Germline CDR1 MNHNS, CDR2 SASEGT. J lost 0 bases, V lost 4 bases, and 8 bases had no gene match. The CDR3 has 18 amino acids. The CDR3 region has the DNA TGTGCCAGCAGTGCTCTAGCGGGCGGGTACTCTGGGGCCAACGTCCTGACTTTC. Its translation is CASSALAGGYSGANVLTF.

The chain employs TRBV30 and TRBJ2-7; 9 bases map to TRBD2. The CDR3 loop spans 12 amino acids. Per the germline V gene, CDR1 is GTSNPN and CDR2 is SVGIG (reference sequence). V was pared by 6 bases and J by 6 bases, with 6 bases of the junction left unmatched. The CDR3 DNA follows: TGTGCCTGCCCGGGACTAGCTGGCGAGCAGTACTTC. Translated, it gives CACPGLAGEQYF.

The V call is TRBV5-6, the J call TRBJ2-5; 11 bases are shared with TRBD2. Per germline, CDR1 SGHDT and CDR2 YYEEEE. The junction had 6 bases not matched to a gene; V was cut back by 1 base and J by 7 bases. The CDR3 spans 15 residues. CDR3: CASSLLAGGPGTQYF. CDR3 DNA: TGTGCCAGCAGCTTGTTAGCGGGAGGGCCGGGGACCCAGTACTTC.

The rearrangement joins TRBV6-1 to TRBJ2-1; tentatively, D is TRBD2 (5 bases). Germline values: CDR1 MNHNS, CDR2 SASEGT. This CDR3 comprises 16 residues. Trimming left V 3 bases short and J 0 bases short, with 12 bases between. CDR3 region: CASSDQTISSYNEQFF. The CDR3 nucleotides are TGTGCCAGCAGTGATCAGACTATTAGCTCCTACAATGAGCAGTTCTTC.

The genes are TRBV7-3 and TRBJ2-1, with a possible D match to TRBD2 (6 bases). Trimming took 0 bases from V and 7 from J, leaving 10 bases between them. The CDR3 contains 14 residues. Germline V gene sequence: CDR1 SGHTA, CDR2 FQGTGA. CDR3 nucleotide sequence: TGTGCCAGCAGCTTAACGGGAGGCTTTAATGAGCAGTTCTTC. Translating it yields CASSLTGGFNEQFF.

The chain combines TRBV5-4 with TRBJ2-3, with D possibly being TRBD2 (6 bases). The V end lost 3 bases, the J end lost 0 bases, and 20 bases lay between the germline ends. This CDR3 has 18 amino acids. Germline CDR1 reads SGHNT; CDR2 reads YYREEE (reference sequence). The CDR3 DNA reads TGTGCCAGCAGCTCGACGGGACTTACGGGTGCTAGCACAGATACGCAGTATTTT. It translates to CASSSTGLTGASTDTQYF.

The rearrangement uses TRBV28 and TRBJ1-5; 9 bases fit TRBD1. V lost 5 bases, J lost 6 bases, and 8 bases stayed unmatched. The germline V gene encodes CDR1 MDHEN and CDR2 SYDVKM. The CDR3 runs 15 residues. CDR3 nucleotide sequence: TGTGCCAGCAGTCCCACAGGGGGCGTTATTCAGCCCCAGCATTTT. Translated: CASSPTGGVIQPQHF.

This chain uses TRBV9 with TRBJ2-1; TRBD2 matches at 8 bases. Germline assignment: CDR1 SGDLS and CDR2 YYNGEE. V lost 7 bases and J lost 1; bases outside the gene matches: 4. There are 14 residues in the CDR3. The CDR3 spells CASAGGRSYNEQFF. The CDR3 bases are TGTGCCAGCGCGGGCGGGAGGTCCTACAATGAGCAGTTCTTC.